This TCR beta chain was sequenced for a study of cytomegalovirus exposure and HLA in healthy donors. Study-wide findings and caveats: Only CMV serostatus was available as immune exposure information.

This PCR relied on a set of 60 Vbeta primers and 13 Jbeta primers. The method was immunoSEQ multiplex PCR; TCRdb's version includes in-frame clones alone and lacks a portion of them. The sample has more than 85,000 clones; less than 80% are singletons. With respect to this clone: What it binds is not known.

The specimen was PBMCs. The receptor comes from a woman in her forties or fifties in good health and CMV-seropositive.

CDR3 amino acids: CASSVGRGRGQETQYF. CDR3 coding DNA: TGTGCCAGCAGCGTGGGGAGGGGAAGGGGTCAAGAGACCCAGTACTTC. The chain combines TRBV9 with TRBJ2-5; 7 nucleotides agree with TRBD2. The CDR3 contains 16 residues. Trimming cost V 2 bases and J 2 bases; bases outside gene matches: 9. Germline-derived CDR1 and CDR2 are SGDLS and YYNGEE.